This T cell receptor beta chain comes out of a study of blood T cell repertoires in COVID-19 (dated by TCRdb to 2018 to 2020). In the study overall: Samples covering the acute and convalescent phases of COVID-19 were provided by collaborators in the United States, Italy and Spain. The prospective study material was composed of cDNA or gDNA derived from T cells, B-cell-depleted T cells, or PBMCs. Subjects who had been exposed to COVID-19, were actively infected with it, or had recovered from it provided the deeply sampled blood TCRbeta repertoires that made up the dataset. The repertoires were made available in a free public database intended to serve as a resource for research on the immune response to SARS-CoV-2. The samples were drawn from the first 160 participants of the ongoing ImmuneRACE study and from roughly 1,300 subjects provided by 6 global collaborators. Nearly every sample came with metadata listing a de-identified subject ID, COVID-19 status, age in years and sex. Where HLA class I and class II types were available, the types were taken from metadata supplied by the sample provider, not from assay-based typing.

Results and caveats for the whole study, not just this receptor: The quantity of clinical and demographic metadata differed by source and by participant and was supplied without curation.

Each collaborating institution followed its own protocols to collect whole blood in K2EDTA tubes. Collaborator samples were shipped for TCRbeta analysis as frozen whole blood, isolated PBMCs, or DNA extracted from either sample type. As for this clone: Its antigen specificity is not known. No quality values exist for individual bases; no much larger clone is one base distant.

The immunoSEQ Assay, a bias-controlled multiplex PCR, was used to amplify TCRbeta CDR3 regions from genomic DNA. The paper's processing steps were these. The number of nucleated cells in each sample was estimated by amplification of reference gene primers within the assay. To quantify the absolute abundance of each unique TCRbeta CDR3 rearrangement, sequence reads were collapsed and filtered. Productive Simpson clonality was computed per sample as the square root of Simpson's diversity index over productive rearrangements. Drawn from immuneACCESS, this table holds only the in-frame rearrangements with V and J called that TCRdb kept. Clones are partly lost; checked studies trace under half to an unresolved V gene and leave the rest unexplained. V and J calls and clone size follow that table, whereas D and trimming were derived from the DNA. Across this sample there are 150,000 to 200,000 clones, with around 90% seen only once. The top ten clonotypes cover 2.7% of the sample.

The CDR3 numbers 13 residues from cysteine through phenylalanine. The entry retains the CDR3 DNA only, 39 bases that are in frame from base 1. At the junction V is shortened by 6 bases and J by 10 bases, with 16 bases in between. CDR1 MNHEY and CDR2 SVGAGI were looked up in the germline V gene. This clonotype was obtained from a man aged 40-55 years with active or convalescent COVID-19. The chain is made from TRBV6-5 and TRBJ2-1; the D gene identity is not certain. The sample consisted of peripheral blood. The CDR3 here reads CASSEARHWEQFF. The nucleotides read TGTGCCAGCAGCGAGGCCCGCCATTGGGAGCAGTTCTTC.